Listed below are T cell receptor beta chains from one sample, sequenced in a study of response to subunit inactivated influenza vaccine. TCRdb analysed the RT-PCR reads with MiXCR anew, one entry per CDR3 protein. The sample holds 400,000 to 650,000 distinct CDR3 sequences, around 7.9% seen once. This specimen consisted of PBMCs from blood, obtained less than 30 months after vaccination. The receptors here all came from a man in his fifties or sixties who received an inactivated influenza vaccine. CDR3s include the opening cysteine and the closing phenylalanine or tryptophan. Fields, in order: D gene, J gene, V gene, CDR3 protein. A D gene is named only where the DNA matches it firmly.

>TRBD1|TRBJ2-5|TRBV28
CASSFSGTGGAKTQYF
>TRBD1|TRBJ1-4|TRBV6-2/TRBV6-3
CASKTNRGPYEKLFF
>NA|TRBJ1-1|TRBV11-3
CASSFKGYTEAFF
>TRBD1|TRBJ2-7|TRBV12-3/TRBV12-4
CASSPLRTGLLKGHSYEQYF
>NA|TRBJ2-7|TRBV7-2
CASSPLRGTVEQYF
>NA|TRBJ2-5|TRBV14
CASSQVHRAGTQYF
>TRBD2|TRBJ2-1|TRBV11-2
CASSLTGLAVRNEQFF
>NA|TRBJ1-6|TRBV20-1
CSASPSSYNSPLHF
>TRBD2|TRBJ2-2|TRBV4-1
CASSQGPREGTGELFF
>NA|TRBJ2-5|TRBV4-2
CASSPGSNQETQYF
>TRBD1|TRBJ2-3|TRBV6-1
CASPGQGGTDTQYF
>TRBD1|TRBJ1-1|TRBV29-1
CSVREGQGPGKAFF
>NA|TRBJ2-1|TRBV7-8
CASSLAVGINEQFF
>NA|TRBJ2-7|TRBV4-3
CASSQDTRTEQYF
>TRBD1|TRBJ1-2|TRBV10-3
CAISGYPGQRGLGYTF
>TRBD2|TRBJ2-1|TRBV12-3/TRBV12-4
CASSLGGLVIYNEQFF
>NA|TRBJ2-5|TRBV10-3
CAISEGLETQYF
>NA|TRBJ2-1|TRBV7-9
CASSLVGLNLYNEQFF
>NA|TRBJ1-4|TRBV20-1
CSASFRGVTEKLFF
>NA|TRBJ1-1|TRBV20-1
CSASPGRLNTEAFF
>NA|TRBJ2-5|TRBV29-1
CSVSRTPGETQYF
>NA|TRBJ2-7|TRBV20-1
CSADRDSGFGGEQYF
>NA|TRBJ2-2|TRBV4-3
CASSQDRQSRGAGELFF
>NA|TRBJ1-1|TRBV30
CAWSHRNRAEAFF
>NA|TRBJ2-3|TRBV9
CASSKTDGYTDTQYF
>TRBD1|TRBJ2-7|TRBV10-3
CAIRGQGLYEQYF
>NA|TRBJ1-2|TRBV27
CASSGYGHTF
>TRBD2|TRBJ2-5|TRBV9
CASSVGLAGAPETQYF
>NA|TRBJ1-2|TRBV30
CAWSFLTGPNYGYTF
>NA|TRBJ2-7|TRBV7-2
CASSLEGFSYEQYF